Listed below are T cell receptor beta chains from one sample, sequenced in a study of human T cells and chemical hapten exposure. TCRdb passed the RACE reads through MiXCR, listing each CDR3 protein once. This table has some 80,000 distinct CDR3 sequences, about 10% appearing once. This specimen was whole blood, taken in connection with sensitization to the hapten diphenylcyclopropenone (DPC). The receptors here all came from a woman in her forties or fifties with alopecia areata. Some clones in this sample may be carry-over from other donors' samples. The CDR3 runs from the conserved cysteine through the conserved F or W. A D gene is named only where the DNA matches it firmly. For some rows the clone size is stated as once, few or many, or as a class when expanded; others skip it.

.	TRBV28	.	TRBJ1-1	TGTGCCAGCACAGAAGGGTACACTGAAGCTTTCTTT	CASTEGYTEAFF
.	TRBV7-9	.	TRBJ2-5	TGTGCCAGCAGCTACCCTCGCAGGGGAGGACCGCAAGAGACCCAGTACTTC	CASSYPRRGGPQETQYF
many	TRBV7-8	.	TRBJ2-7	TGTGCCAGCAGCTTAGTCCAGGGGAGGGAGCAGTACTTC	CASSLVQGREQYF
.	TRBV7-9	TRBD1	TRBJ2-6	TGTGCCAGCAGGCCGGGACAGAACTCTGGGGCCAACGTCCTGACTTTC	CASRPGQNSGANVLTF
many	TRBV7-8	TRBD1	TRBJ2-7	TGTGCCAGCAGCTTGGGGACAGGAATCTACGAGCAGTACTTC	CASSLGTGIYEQYF
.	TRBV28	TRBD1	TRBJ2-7	TGTGCCAGCAGTTTCCCTGGACAGGGTGCCGAGCAGTACTTC	CASSFPGQGAEQYF
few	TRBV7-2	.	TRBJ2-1	TGTGCCAGCAGCTTATTTGGTGGGGAGCAGTTCTTC	CASSLFGGEQFF
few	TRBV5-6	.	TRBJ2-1	TGTGCCAGCAGCTTGGGGGCAGGCCCGTCCTACAATGAGCAGTTCTTC	CASSLGAGPSYNEQFF
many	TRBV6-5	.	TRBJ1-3	TGTGCCAGCAGGCCCCCAGGGAGCTCTGGAAACACCATATATTTT	CASRPPGSSGNTIYF
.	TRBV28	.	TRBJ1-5	TGTGCCAGCAGTCCGACAGGCGATTTTAGCAATCAGCCCCAGCATTTT	CASSPTGDFSNQPQHF
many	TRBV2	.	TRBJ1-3	TGTGCCAGCAGTGGAAATGAGGTTTTCTTCTCTGGAAACACCATATATTTT	CASSGNEVFFSGNTIYF
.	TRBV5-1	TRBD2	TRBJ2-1	TGCGCCAGCAGCCATACCGCCGGGACTAGCGGGGGGGCCCCCTACAATGAGCAGTTCTTC	CASSHTAGTSGGAPYNEQFF
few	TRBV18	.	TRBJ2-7	TGTGCCAGCTCACCACCGGGAACGAACTACGAGCAGTACTTC	CASSPPGTNYEQYF
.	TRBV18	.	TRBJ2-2	TGTGCCAGCTCACCAATGTCAGACGGGGAGCTGTTTTTT	CASSPMSDGELFF
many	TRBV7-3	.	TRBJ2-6	TGTGCCAGCAGCCCACAGGGCTCTGGGGCCAACGTCCTGACTTTC	CASSPQGSGANVLTF
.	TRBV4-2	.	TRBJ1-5	TGTGCCAGCAGCCTCAACAGGGATAGCAATCAGCCCCAGCATTTT	CASSLNRDSNQPQHF
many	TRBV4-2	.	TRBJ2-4	TGTGCCAGCAGCCAAGAGCGGGCCAAAAACATTCAGTACTTC	CASSQERAKNIQYF
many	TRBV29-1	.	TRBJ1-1	TGCAGCGCTGACGGCGACACTGAAGCTTTCTTT	CSADGDTEAFF
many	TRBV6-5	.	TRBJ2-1	TGTGCCAGCAGCTATTCCTCCGTGGGACGGCACAATGAGCAGTTCTTC	CASSYSSVGRHNEQFF
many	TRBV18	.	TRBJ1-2	TGTGCCAGCAAGGCGGGGGCCGACTATGGCTACACCTTC	CASKAGADYGYTF
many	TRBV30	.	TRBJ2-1	TGTGCCCAAAAGGGACAACCCAATGAGCAGTTCTTC	CAQKGQPNEQFF
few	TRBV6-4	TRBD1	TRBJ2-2	TGTGCCAGCAGTACCGGGACAGCCAACACCGGGGAGCTGTTTTTT	CASSTGTANTGELFF
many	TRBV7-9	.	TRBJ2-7	TGTGCCAGCAGCTCCCTCTGGGGGGCCTCCTACGAGCAGTACTTC	CASSSLWGASYEQYF
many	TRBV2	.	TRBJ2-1	TGTGCCAGCAGTGTATGGGACTACAATGAGCAGTTCTTC	CASSVWDYNEQFF
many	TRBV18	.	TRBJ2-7	TGTGCCAGCTCACCGGTAGAGCGCTACGAGCAGTACTTC	CASSPVERYEQYF
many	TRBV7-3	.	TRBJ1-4	TGTGCCAGCAGCTTATACACGACTAATGAAAAACTGTTTTTT	CASSLYTTNEKLFF
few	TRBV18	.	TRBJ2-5	TGTGCCAGCTCACCCGGCGAGACCCAGTACTTC	CASSPGETQYF
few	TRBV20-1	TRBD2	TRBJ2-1	TGCAGTGCTCGACCTTCCTCTAGCGGAACTTCCCTCAATGAGCAGTTCTTC	CSARPSSSGTSLNEQFF
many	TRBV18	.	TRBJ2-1	TGTGCCAGCTCACCGAGAAGACAGGTTTATGAGCAGTTCTTC	CASSPRRQVYEQFF
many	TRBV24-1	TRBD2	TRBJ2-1	TGTGCCACCAGTGACTTAGGGAGCGGGAGAGGTAGGAATGAGCAGTTCTTC	CATSDLGSGRGRNEQFF
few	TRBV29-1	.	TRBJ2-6	TGCAGCGTTGCAAAACAGGGCACTGGGGCCAACGTCCTGACTTTC	CSVAKQGTGANVLTF
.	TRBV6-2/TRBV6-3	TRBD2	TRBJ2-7	TGTGCCAGCAGTTACAGACTAGCGGGGTCCTACGAGCAGTACTTC	CASSYRLAGSYEQYF
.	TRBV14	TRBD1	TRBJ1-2	TGTGCCAGCAGCCAAGCGGGACAGGGGGTCTCTAACTATGGCTACACCTTC	CASSQAGQGVSNYGYTF
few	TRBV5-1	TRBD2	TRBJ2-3	TGCGCCAGCAGCCCTACTAGCGGGAGAGAAGATACGCAGTATTTT	CASSPTSGREDTQYF
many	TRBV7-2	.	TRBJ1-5	TGTGCCAGCAGCTCCCAACAGAATCAGCCCCAGCATTTT	CASSSQQNQPQHF
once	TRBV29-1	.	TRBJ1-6	TGCAGCGCTGCTGACGGAAATAATTCACCCCTCCACTTT	CSAADGNNSPLHF
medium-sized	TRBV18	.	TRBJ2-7	TGTGCCAGCTCACCAGGGGTAGTCTACGAGCAGTACTTC	CASSPGVVYEQYF
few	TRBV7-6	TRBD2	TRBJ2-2	TGTGCCAGCAGCTTACTCGCAGCGGGAGGGTTGAACACCGGGGAGCTGTTTTTT	CASSLLAAGGLNTGELFF
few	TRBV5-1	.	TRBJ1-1	TGCGCCAGCAGCTTGGAGACGGGAGGGGCAGGCACTGAAGCTTTCTTT	CASSLETGGAGTEAFF
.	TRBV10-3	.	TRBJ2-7	TGTGCCATCAGTGAGTCGCCACAGACCTACGAGCAGTACTTC	CAISESPQTYEQYF
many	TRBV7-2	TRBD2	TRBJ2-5	TGTGCCAGCAGCTTAGCGGGGGGGCAAGAGACCCAGTACTTC	CASSLAGGQETQYF
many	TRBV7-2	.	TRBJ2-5	TGTGCCAGCAGCTTAGTGCACAGCCGCGGGGAGACCCAGTACTTC	CASSLVHSRGETQYF
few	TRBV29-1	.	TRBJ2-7	TGCAGCGTTGTTGGTGGTTTAGGCAACCACGAGCAGTACTTC	CSVVGGLGNHEQYF
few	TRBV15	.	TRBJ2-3	TGTGCCACCAGCAGAGATGTCAGCACAGATACGCAGTATTTT	CATSRDVSTDTQYF
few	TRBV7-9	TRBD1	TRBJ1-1	TGTGCCAGCAGCTTCAGGTCAGGGGGAAGCGCTGAAGCTTTCTTT	CASSFRSGGSAEAFF
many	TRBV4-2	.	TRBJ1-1	TGTGCCAGCAGCCACGAGAGGACTGAAGCTTTCTTT	CASSHERTEAFF
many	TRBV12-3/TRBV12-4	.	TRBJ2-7	TGTGCCAGCAGATCCGGGACCTCCTACGAGCAGTACTTC	CASRSGTSYEQYF
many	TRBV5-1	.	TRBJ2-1	TGCGCCAGCAGCTTGGGACAGGTCTACAATGAGCAGTTCTTC	CASSLGQVYNEQFF
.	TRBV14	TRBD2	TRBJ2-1	TGTGCCAGCAGCCAAGCCAGCGGGAGGGGTAAGAATGAGCAGTTCTTC	CASSQASGRGKNEQFF
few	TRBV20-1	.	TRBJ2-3	TGCAGTGCTAGTGTTGGTATTCGGGATACGCAGTATTTT	CSASVGIRDTQYF
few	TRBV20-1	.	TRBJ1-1	TGCAGTGCTCCCTCGCTCGTGAACACTGAAGCTTTCTTT	CSAPSLVNTEAFF
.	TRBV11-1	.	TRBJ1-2	TGTGCCAGCAGCTTCGGAATGACTAACTATGGCTACACCTTC	CASSFGMTNYGYTF
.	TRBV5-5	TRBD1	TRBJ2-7	TGTGCCAGCAGCGGTTACAGGGGGCTGACCTACGAGCAGTACTTC	CASSGYRGLTYEQYF
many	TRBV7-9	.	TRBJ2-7	TGTGCCAGCAGCCCCGCCTACGAGCAGTACTTC	CASSPAYEQYF
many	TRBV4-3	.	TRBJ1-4	TGCGCCAGCAGCCAAGATCTGGGGTATTGGGATGAAAAACTGTTTTTT	CASSQDLGYWDEKLFF
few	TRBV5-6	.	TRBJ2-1	TGTGCCAGCAGCATTCCGAGGGGAAGCTCCTACAATGAGCAGTTCTTC	CASSIPRGSSYNEQFF
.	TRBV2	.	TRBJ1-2	TGTGCCAGCACCGCACGGGGAGGGTACGGCTACACCTTC	CASTARGGYGYTF